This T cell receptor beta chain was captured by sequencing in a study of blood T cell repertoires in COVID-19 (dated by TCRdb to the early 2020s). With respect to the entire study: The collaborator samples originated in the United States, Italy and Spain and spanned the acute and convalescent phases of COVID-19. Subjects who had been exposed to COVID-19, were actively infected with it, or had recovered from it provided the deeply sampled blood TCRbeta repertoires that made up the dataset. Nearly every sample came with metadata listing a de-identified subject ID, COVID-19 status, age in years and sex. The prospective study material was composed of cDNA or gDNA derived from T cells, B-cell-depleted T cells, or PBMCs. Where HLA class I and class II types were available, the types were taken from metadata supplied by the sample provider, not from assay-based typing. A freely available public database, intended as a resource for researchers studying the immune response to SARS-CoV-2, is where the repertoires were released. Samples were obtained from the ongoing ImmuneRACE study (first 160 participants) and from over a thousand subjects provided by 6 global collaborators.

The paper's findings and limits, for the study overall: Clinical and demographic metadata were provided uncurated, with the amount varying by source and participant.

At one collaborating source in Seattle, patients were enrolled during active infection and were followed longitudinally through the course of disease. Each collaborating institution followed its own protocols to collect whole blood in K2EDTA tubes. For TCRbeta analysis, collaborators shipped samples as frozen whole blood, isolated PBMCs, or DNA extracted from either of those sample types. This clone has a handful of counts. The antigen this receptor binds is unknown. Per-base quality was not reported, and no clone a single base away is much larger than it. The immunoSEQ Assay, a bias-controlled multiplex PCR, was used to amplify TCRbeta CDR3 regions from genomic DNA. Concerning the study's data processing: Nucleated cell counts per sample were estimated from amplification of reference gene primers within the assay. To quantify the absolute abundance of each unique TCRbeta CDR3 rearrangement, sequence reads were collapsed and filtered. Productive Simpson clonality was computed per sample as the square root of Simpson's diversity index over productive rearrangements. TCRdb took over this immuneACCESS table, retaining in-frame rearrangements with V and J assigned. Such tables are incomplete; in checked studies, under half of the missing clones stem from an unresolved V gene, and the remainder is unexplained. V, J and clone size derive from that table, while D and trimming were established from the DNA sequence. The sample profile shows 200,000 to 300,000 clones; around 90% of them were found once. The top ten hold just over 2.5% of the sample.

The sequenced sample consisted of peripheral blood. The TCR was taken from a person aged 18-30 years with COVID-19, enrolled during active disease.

CDR3 protein: CSASPEGGGAQPQHF. DNA sequence: TGCAGTGCTAGTCCCGAGGGGGGGGGAGCTCAGCCCCAGCATTTT. The V gene is TRBV20-1 and the J gene is TRBJ1-5; tentative D gene TRBD1, with 6 bases matching. The CDR3 spans 15 residues, from the cysteine through the phenylalanine. The read is trimmed to its CDR3 DNA, 45 bases read in frame from base 1. The germline V gene (reference sequence) provides CDR1 DFQATT and CDR2 SNEGSKA. V gives up 3 bases and J gives up 6 bases, and the segment between their germline ends measures 18 bases.